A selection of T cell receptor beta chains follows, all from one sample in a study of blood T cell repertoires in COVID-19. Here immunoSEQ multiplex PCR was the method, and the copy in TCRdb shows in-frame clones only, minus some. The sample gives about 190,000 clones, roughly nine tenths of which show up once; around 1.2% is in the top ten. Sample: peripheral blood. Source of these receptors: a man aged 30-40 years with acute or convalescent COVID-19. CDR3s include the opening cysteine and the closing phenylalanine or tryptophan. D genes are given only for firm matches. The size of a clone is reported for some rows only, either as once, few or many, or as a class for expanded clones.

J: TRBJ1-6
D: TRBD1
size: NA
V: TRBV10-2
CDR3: CASRGDSSNSPLHF
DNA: TGCGCCAGCAGGGGGGACAGTTCCAATTCACCCCTCCACTTT

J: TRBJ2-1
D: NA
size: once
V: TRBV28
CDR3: CASSLREWSWDEQFF
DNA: TGTGCCAGCAGTTTACGGGAGTGGAGTTGGGATGAGCAGTTCTTC

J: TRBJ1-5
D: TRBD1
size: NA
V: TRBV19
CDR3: CASWAGGKLDQPQHF
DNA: TGTGCCAGTTGGGCAGGGGGCAAGTTGGATCAGCCCCAGCATTTT

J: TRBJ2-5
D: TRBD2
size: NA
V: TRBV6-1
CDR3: CASSEAAGVPTVETQYF
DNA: TGTGCCAGCAGTGAAGCCGCGGGGGTGCCCACCGTGGAGACCCAGTACTTC

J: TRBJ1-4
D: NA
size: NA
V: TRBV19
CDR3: CASSIDRGEKLFF
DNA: TGTGCCAGTAGTATAGACAGGGGTGAAAAACTGTTTTTT

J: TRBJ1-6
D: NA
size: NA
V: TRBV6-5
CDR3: CASRPEGSYNSPLHF
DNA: TGTGCCAGCAGACCTGAGGGATCCTATAATTCACCCCTCCACTTT

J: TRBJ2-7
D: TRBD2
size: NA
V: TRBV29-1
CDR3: CSVRTSGSSYEQYF
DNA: TGCAGCGTCAGAACTAGCGGGAGTTCCTACGAGCAGTACTTC

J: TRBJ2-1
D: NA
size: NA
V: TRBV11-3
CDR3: CASSLVWHWVQGIDEQFF
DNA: TGTGCCAGCAGCTTAGTTTGGCATTGGGTCCAGGGCATCGATGAGCAGTTCTTC

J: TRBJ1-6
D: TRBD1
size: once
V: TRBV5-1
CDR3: CASSGTGGSYNSPLHF
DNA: TGCGCCAGCAGCGGGACAGGAGGGTCCTATAATTCACCCCTCCACTTT

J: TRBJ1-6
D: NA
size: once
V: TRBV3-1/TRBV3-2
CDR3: CASSLRTVSSYNSPLHF
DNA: TGTGCCAGCAGCCTGCGGACAGTGAGCTCCTATAATTCACCCCTCCACTTT

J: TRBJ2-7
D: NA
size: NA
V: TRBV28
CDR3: CASSFSGRGSYEQYF
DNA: TGTGCCAGCAGTTTTTCAGGGAGGGGGAGCTACGAGCAGTACTTC

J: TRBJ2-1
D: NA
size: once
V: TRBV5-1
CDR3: CASSSQGRDINEQFF
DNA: TGCGCCAGCAGCTCCCAGGGGAGGGATATAAATGAGCAGTTCTTC

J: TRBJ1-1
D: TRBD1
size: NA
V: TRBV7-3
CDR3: CASSMNRGLGTEAFF
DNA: TGTGCCAGCAGCATGAACAGGGGGTTGGGCACTGAAGCTTTCTTT

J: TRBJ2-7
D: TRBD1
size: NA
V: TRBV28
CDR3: CASSLRTGVVYEQYF
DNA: TGTGCCAGCAGTTTGAGGACAGGGGTCGTTTACGAGCAGTACTTC

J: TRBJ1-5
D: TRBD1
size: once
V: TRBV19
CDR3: CASRRTGNQPQHF
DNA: TGTGCCAGTAGACGGACAGGGAATCAGCCCCAGCATTTT

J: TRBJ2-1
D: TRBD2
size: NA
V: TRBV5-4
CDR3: CASSREGSSYNEQFF
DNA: TGTGCCAGCAGCAGGGAGGGGAGCTCCTACAATGAGCAGTTCTTC

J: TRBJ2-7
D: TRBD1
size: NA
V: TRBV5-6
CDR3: CASSGPSGQAYEQYF
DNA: TGTGCCAGCAGCGGCCCGAGCGGACAGGCCTACGAGCAGTACTTC

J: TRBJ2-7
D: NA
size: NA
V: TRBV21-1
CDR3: CASTAGLYEQYF
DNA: TGTGCCAGCACCGCAGGGCTGTACGAGCAGTACTTC

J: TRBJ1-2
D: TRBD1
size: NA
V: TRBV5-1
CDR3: CASSLTTGGAGGYTF
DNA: TGCGCCAGCAGCCTAACGACAGGGGGCGCGGGAGGCTACACCTTC

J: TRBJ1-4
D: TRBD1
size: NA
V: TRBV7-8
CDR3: CASSFRGRHEKLFF
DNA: TGTGCCAGCAGCTTCAGGGGGCGGCACGAAAAACTGTTTTTT

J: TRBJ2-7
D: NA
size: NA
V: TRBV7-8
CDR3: CASSLYSREYEQYF
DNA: TGTGCCAGCAGCCTCTACTCCCGGGAGTACGAGCAGTACTTC

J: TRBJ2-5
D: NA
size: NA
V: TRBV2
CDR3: CATKRDLQETQYF
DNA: TGTGCCACCAAACGGGACTTGCAAGAGACCCAGTACTTC

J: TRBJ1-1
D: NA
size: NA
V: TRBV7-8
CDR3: CASTLRGQNTEAFF
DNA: TGTGCCAGCACCCTTCGTGGGCAGAACACTGAAGCTTTCTTT

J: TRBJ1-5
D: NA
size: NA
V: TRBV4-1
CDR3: CASSQDFQQSRGQPQHF
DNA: TGCGCCAGCAGCCAAGACTTTCAGCAGTCAAGAGGTCAGCCCCAGCATTTT

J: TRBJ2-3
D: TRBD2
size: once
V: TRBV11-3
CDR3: CASSLLAGGRTDTQYF
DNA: TGTGCCAGCAGCTTACTTGCGGGGGGGCGCACAGATACGCAGTATTTT

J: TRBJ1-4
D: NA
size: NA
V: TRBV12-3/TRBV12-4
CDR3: CASSDSISEKLFF
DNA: TGTGCCAGCAGTGACAGCATCAGTGAAAAACTGTTTTTT

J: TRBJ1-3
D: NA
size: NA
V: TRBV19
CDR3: CASSARHTSGNTIYF
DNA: TGTGCCAGTAGTGCTCGACATACCTCTGGAAACACCATATATTTT

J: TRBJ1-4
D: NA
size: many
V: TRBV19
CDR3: CASSPRGRGEELFF
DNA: TGTGCCAGTAGTCCCCGAGGTCGGGGTGAGGAACTGTTTTTT